Detailed here is one T cell receptor beta chain. Its antigen remains unknown. CD45RO-negative, CCR7-selected cells formed the naive CD8 fraction, which excluded terminally differentiated effector memory CD45RA+ cells. The sample belongs to a study of shared clonotypes between healthy human individuals. The overall study: Aged 18 to 49, the donors were two women and a few men.

Study findings and constraints: Despite large depth, sorted-subset datasets appeared incompletely sequenced. The study drew on few donors, limiting represented genetic and exposure-history diversity.

The germline V and J ends were trimmed by 3 bases and 2 bases, with 9 bases remaining between them. Germline-derived CDR1 and CDR2 are SGHDT and YYEEEE. This CDR3 comprises 15 residues. Every subset's genomic DNA went evenly onto several immunoSEQ plates. Sequencing used immunoSEQ multiplex PCR; TCRdb keeps in-frame clones, though not all of them. This sample yields under 2,000,000 clones, of which approximately 94% are seen a single time; 1% to 1.5% belongs to the top ten. This rearrangement joins TRBV5-6 to TRBJ1-6; D gene unclear. The receptor's source is a man between 18 and 29 years old in good health. The sequenced sample consisted of naive CD8+ T cells sorted from blood. CDR3 nucleotides: TGTGCCAGCAGCTCCCGGGAGGCCTATAATTCACCCCTCCACTTT. The encoded protein is CASSSREAYNSPLHF.